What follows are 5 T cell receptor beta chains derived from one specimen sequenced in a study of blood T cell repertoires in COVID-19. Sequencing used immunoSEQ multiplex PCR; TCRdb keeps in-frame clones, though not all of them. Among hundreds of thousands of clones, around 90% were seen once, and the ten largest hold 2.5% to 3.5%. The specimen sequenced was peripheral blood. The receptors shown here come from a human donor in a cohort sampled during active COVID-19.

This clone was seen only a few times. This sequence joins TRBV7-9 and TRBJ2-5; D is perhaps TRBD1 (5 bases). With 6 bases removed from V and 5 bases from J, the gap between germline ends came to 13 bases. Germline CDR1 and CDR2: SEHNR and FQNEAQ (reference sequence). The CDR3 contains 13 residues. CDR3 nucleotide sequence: TGTGCCAGCAGGACAGCCGTGATGGAGACCCAGTACTTC. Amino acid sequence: CASRTAVMETQYF.

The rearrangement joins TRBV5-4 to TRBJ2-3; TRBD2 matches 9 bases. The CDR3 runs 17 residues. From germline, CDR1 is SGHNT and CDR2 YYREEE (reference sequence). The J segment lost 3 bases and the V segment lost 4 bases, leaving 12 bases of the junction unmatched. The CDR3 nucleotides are TGTGCCAGCAGCAATTCCTTAGCGGGAGCTAGGACAGATACGCAGTATTTT. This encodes CASSNSLAGARTDTQYF.

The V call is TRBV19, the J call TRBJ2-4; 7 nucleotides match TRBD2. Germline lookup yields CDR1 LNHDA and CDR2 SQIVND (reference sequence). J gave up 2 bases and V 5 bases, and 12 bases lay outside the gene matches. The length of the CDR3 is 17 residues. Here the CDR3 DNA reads TGTGCCAGTAGTCACCCGGGGCTAGCGGCTTCCAAAAACATTCAGTACTTC. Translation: CASSHPGLAASKNIQYF.

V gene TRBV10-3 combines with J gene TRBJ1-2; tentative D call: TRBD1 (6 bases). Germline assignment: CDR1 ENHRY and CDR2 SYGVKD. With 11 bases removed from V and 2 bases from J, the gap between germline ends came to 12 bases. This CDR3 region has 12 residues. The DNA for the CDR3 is TGTGCCTCTTCAGGACAGAACTATGGCTACACCTTC. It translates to CASSGQNYGYTF.

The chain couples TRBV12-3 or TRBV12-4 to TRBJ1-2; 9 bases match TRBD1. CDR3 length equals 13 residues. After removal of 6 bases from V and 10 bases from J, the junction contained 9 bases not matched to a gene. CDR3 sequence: CASSIGTGFHYTF. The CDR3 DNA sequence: TGTGCCAGCAGCATCGGGACAGGGTTTCACTACACCTTC.